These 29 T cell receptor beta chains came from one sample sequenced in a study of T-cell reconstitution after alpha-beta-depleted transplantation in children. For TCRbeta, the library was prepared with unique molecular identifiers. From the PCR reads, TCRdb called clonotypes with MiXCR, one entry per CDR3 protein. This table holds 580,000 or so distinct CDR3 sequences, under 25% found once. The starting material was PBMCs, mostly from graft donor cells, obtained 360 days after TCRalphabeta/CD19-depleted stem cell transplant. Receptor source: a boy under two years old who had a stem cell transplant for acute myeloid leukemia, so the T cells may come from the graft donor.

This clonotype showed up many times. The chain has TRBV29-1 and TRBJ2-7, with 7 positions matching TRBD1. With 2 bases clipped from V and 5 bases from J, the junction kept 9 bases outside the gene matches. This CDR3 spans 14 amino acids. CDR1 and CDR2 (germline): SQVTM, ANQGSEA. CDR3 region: CSVELAGQGDEQYV. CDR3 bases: TGCAGCGTTGAACTCGCCGGGCAGGGGGACGAGCAGTACGTC.

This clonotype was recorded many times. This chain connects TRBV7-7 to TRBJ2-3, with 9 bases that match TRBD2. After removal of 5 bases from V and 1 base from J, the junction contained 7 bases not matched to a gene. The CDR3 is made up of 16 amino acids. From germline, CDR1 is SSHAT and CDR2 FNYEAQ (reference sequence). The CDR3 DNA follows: TGTGCCAGCAGCCCTTGGGGACTAGCCGGCACAGATACGCAGTATTTT. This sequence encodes CASSPWGLAGTDTQYF.

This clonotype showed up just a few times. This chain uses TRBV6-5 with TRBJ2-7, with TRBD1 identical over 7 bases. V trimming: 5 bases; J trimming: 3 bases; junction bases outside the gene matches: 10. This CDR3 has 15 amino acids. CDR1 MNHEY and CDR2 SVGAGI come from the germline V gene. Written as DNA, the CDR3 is TGTGCCAGCAGTAACACCGGGACAGCCTTCTACGAGCAGTACGTC. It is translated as CASSNTGTAFYEQYV.

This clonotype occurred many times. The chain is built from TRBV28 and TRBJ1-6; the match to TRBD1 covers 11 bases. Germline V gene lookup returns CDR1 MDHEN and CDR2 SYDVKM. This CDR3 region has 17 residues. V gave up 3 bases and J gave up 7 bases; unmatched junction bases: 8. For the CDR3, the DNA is TGTGCCAGCAGTTTTTACCGGACAGGGGGCCGAAATTCACCCCTCCACTTT. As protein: CASSFYRTGGRNSPLHF.

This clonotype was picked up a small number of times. In nucleotides, the CDR3 is TGTGCCAGTTTCGGTGAGGACAGGGGAGACGGAAACACCATATATTTT. Translated: CASFGEDRGDGNTIYF. The rearrangement uses TRBV12-3 or TRBV12-4 and TRBJ1-3; 9 nucleotides line up with TRBD1. CDR3 length equals 16 residues. V trimming: 9 bases; J trimming: 4 bases; junction bases outside the gene matches: 13.

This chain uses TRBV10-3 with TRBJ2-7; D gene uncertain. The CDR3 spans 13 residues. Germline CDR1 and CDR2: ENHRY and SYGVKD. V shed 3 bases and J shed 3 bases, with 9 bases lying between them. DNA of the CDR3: TGTGCCATCAGTGAAGTAGGGCTCTACGAGCAGTACTTC. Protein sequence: CAISEVGLYEQYF.

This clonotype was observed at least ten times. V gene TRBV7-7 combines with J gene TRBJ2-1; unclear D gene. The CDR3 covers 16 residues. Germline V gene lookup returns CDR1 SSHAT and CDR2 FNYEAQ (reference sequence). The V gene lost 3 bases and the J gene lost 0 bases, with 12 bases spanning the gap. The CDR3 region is CASSFSTESSYNEQFF. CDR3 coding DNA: TGTGCCAGCAGCTTTAGTACGGAGAGCTCCTACAATGAGCAGTTCTTC.

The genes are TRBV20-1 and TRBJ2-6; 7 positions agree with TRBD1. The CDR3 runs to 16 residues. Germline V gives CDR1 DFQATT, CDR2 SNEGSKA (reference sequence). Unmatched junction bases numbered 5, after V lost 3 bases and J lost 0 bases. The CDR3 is CSASRGSASGANVLTF. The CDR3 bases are TGCAGTGCTAGCAGGGGGAGCGCCTCTGGGGCCAACGTCCTGACTTTC.

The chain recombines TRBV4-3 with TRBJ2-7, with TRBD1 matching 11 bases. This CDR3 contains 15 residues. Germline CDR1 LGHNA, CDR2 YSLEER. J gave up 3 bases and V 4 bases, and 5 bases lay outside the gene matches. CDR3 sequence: CASSLTGTGGYEQYF. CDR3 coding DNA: TGCGCCAGCAGCCTAACCGGGACAGGGGGCTACGAGCAGTACTTC.

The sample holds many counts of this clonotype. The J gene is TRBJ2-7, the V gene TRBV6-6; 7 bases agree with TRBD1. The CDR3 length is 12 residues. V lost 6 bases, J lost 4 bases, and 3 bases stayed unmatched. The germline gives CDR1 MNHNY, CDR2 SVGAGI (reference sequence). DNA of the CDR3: TGTGCCAGCAGCCAGACAGGGTACGAGCAGTACGTC. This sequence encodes CASSQTGYEQYV.

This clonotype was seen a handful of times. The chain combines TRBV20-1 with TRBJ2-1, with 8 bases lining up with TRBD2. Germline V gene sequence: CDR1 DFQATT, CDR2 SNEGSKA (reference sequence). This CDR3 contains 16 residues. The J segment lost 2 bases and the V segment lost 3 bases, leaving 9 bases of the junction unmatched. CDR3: CSARGGVAGTYNEQFF. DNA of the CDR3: TGCAGTGCTAGGGGGGGGGTAGCGGGGACCTACAATGAGCAGTTCTTC.

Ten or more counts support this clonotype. The CDR3 is CSAASGGGTGELFF. The CDR3 nucleotides are TGCAGTGCTGCTAGCGGGGGCGGCACCGGGGAGCTGTTTTTT. V usage is TRBV20-1 and J usage is TRBJ2-2, with TRBD2 identical over 10 bases. Germline assignment: CDR1 DFQATT and CDR2 SNEGSKA (reference sequence). The ends lost 5 bases at V and 4 bases at J; junction bases unmatched: 4. The CDR3 contains 14 residues.

CDR3 nucleotide sequence: TGTGCCAGCAGTCCCCGGAGGACCCAGTACTTC. Translated: CASSPRRTQYF. J is TRBJ2-5 and V is TRBV28; unclear D gene. Germline assignment: CDR1 MDHEN and CDR2 SYDVKM. The V gene lost 5 bases and the J gene lost 7 bases, with 8 bases spanning the gap. This CDR3 is built from 11 residues.

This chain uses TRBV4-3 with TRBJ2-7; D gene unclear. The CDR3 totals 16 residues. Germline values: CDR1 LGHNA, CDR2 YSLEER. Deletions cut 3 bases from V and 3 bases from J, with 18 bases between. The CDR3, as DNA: TGCGCCAGCAGCCAGGGGTCTAGTCGTCCGTTCTACGAGCAGTACTTC. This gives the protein CASSQGSSRPFYEQYF.

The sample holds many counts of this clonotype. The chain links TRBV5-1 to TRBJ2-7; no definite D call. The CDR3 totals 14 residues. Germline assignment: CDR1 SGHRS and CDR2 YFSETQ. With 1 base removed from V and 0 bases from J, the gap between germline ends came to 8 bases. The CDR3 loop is CASSLLTGSYEQYV. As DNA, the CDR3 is TGCGCCAGCAGCTTGCTGACCGGCTCCTACGAGCAGTACGTC.

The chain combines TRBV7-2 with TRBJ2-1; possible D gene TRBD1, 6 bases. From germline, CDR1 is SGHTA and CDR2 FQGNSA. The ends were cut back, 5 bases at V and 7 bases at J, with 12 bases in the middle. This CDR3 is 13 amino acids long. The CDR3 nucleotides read TGTGCCAGCAGCGATAACAGGGAAAATGAGCAGTTCTTC. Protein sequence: CASSDNRENEQFF.

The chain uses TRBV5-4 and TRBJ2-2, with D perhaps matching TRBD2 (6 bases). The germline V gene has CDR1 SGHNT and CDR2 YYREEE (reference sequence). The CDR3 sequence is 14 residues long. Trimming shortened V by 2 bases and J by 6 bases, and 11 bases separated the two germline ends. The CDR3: CASSFGGEAGELFF. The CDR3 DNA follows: TGTGCCAGCAGCTTCGGGGGTGAGGCCGGGGAGCTGTTTTTT.

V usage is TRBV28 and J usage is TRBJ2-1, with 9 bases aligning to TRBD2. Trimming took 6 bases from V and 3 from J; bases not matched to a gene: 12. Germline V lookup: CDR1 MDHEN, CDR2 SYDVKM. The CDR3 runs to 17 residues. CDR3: CASRVGGGAPLYNEQFF. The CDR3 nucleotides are TGTGCCAGCAGGGTTGGCGGGGGGGCCCCCCTCTACAATGAGCAGTTCTTC.

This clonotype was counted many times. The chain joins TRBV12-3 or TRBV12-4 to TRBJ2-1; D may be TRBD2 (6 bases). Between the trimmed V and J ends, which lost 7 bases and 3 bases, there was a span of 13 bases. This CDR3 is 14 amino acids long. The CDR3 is CASTHRDFYNEQFF. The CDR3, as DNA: TGTGCCAGCACTCACCGGGACTTCTACAATGAGCAGTTCTTC.

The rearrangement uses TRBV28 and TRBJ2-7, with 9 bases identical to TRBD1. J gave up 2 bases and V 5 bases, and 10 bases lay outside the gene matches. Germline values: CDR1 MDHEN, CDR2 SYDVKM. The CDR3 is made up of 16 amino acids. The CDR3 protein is CASSLGSGTGTYEQYF. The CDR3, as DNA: TGTGCCAGCAGTCTCGGTTCCGGGACAGGGACCTACGAGCAGTACTTC.

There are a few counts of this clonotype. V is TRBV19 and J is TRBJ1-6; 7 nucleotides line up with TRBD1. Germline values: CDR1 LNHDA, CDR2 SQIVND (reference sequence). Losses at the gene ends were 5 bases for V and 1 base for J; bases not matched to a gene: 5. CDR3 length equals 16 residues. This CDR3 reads CASSPPTGSYNSPLHF. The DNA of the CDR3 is TGTGCCAGTAGTCCCCCGACAGGGTCCTATAATTCACCCCTCCACTTT.

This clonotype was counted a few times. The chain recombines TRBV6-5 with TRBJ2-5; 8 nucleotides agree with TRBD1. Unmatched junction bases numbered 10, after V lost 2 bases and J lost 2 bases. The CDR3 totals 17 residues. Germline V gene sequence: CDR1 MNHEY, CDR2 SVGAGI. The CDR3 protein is CASSYRRQGTTQETQYF. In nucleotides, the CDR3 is TGTGCCAGCAGTTACCGGAGACAGGGGACCACTCAAGAGACCCAGTACTTC.

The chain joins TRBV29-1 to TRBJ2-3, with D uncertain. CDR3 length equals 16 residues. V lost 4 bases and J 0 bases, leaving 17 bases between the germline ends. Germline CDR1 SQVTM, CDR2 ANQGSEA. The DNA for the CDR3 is TGCAGCGTTGCATCCGCGGACGGGCCTAGCACAGATACGCAGTATTTT. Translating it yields CSVASADGPSTDTQYF.

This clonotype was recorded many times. As DNA, the CDR3 is TGCAGTGCTGACGCCGGGACAGAGAAAAACATTCAGTACTTC. This gives the protein CSADAGTEKNIQYF. The chain has TRBV20-1 and TRBJ2-4; the match to TRBD1 covers 7 bases. The CDR3 sequence is 14 residues long. Germline CDR1 reads DFQATT; CDR2 reads SNEGSKA (reference sequence). The J segment lost 4 bases and the V segment lost 5 bases, leaving 8 bases of the junction unmatched.

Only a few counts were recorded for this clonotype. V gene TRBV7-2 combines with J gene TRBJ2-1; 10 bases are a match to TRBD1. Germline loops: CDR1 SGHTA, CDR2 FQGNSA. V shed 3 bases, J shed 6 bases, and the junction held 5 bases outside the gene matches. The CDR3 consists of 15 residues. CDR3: CASSFTGTGVNEQFF. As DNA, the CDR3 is TGTGCCAGCAGCTTTACCGGGACAGGGGTCAATGAGCAGTTCTTC.

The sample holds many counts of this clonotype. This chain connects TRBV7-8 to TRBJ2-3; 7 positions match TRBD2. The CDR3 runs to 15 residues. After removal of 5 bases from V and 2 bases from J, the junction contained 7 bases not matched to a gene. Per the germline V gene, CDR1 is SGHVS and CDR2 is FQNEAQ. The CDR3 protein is CASSIWAGDTDTQYF. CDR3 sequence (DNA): TGTGCCAGCAGCATCTGGGCGGGGGACACAGATACGCAGTATTTT.

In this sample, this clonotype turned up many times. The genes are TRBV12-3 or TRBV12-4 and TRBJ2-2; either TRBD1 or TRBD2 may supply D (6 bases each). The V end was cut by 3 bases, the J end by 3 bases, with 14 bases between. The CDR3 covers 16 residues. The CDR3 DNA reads TGTGCCAGCAGTTTCTTCGGGGGCGACGACACCGGGGAGCTGTTTTTT. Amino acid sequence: CASSFFGGDDTGELFF.

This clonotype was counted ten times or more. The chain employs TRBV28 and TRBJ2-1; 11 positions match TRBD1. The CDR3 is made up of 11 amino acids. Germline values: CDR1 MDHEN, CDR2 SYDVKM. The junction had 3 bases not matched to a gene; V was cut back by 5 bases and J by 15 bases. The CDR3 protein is CASSTGQGAFF. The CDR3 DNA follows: TGTGCCAGCAGTACAGGACAGGGGGCGTTCTTC.

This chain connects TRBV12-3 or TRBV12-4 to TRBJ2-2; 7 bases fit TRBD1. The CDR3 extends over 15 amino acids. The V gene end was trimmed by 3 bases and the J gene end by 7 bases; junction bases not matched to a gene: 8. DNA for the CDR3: TGTGCCAGCAGTTTGTCCCCAGGGGGAAGCGGGGAGCTGTTTTTT. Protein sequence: CASSLSPGGSGELFF.